These 11 T cell receptor beta chains came from one sample sequenced in a study of T cells after yellow fever vaccination. A single record per CDR3 protein comes from TCRdb applying MiXCR to the 5' RACE reads. The sample gives approximately 550,000 distinct CDR3 sequences, roughly 14% of which show up once; about 14% is in the top ten. This specimen consisted of PBMCs, obtained on the day of the yellow fever booster vaccination. The receptors stem from a man aged 25-40 years who received the YFV17D yellow fever vaccine.

CDR3 in amino acids: CASSESQGRVAEQYF. The CDR3 DNA is TGCGCCAGCAGTGAGTCGCAGGGGAGGGTCGCCGAGCAGTACTTC. This chain links TRBV10-2 with TRBJ2-7, with D maybe TRBD2 (7 bases). The V gene lost 0 bases and the J gene lost 6 bases, with 15 bases spanning the gap. Germline V gene data show CDR1 as WSHSY and CDR2 as SAAADI. The CDR3 covers 15 residues.

The V gene is TRBV5-4, the J gene TRBJ2-1, with 7 bases fitting TRBD2. The CDR3 spans 16 residues. V trimming: 4 bases; J trimming: 0 bases; junction bases outside the gene matches: 7. Per germline, CDR1 SGHNT and CDR2 YYREEE (reference sequence). In DNA form, the CDR3 reads TGTGCCAGCAGCCACTCCGGGACTATCTCCTACAATGAGCAGTTCTTC. Protein sequence: CASSHSGTISYNEQFF.

A few counts support this clonotype. The chain links TRBV12-3 or TRBV12-4 to TRBJ1-2, with D possibly being TRBD1 (6 bases). The V and J ends lost 2 bases and 6 bases respectively, with 19 bases between them. CDR3 length: 16 residues. CDR3 amino acids: CASSLWGRGSADGYTF. CDR3 in DNA: TGTGCCAGCAGTTTATGGGGCAGGGGATCTGCGGATGGCTACACCTTC.

This clonotype was detected only a few times. The V gene is TRBV20-1, the J gene TRBJ1-1, with D hard to call. CDR3 length: 12 residues. Looked up from germline, CDR1 is DFQATT and CDR2 is SNEGSKA (reference sequence). The V and J ends lost 2 bases and 4 bases respectively, with 8 bases between them. CDR3 nucleotides: TGCAGTGCTAGACAGTGGGGCACTGAAGCTTTCTTT. Translated: CSARQWGTEAFF.

This sequence joins TRBV5-8 and TRBJ2-2, with D perhaps matching TRBD1 or TRBD2 (5 bases each). The CDR3 is 16 residues long. Trimming removed 5 bases at V and 0 bases at J, with 14 bases between. Per germline, CDR1 SGHTS and CDR2 YDEGEE. CDR3 sequence: CASSYRDGANTGELFF. CDR3 in DNA: TGTGCCAGCAGTTACCGGGACGGCGCGAACACCGGGGAGCTGTTTTTT.

Remarks on this clonotype: A much larger clone sits a single nucleotide away, making a read error possible. V gene TRBV29-1 combines with J gene TRBJ2-5; D call uncertain. The CDR3 runs to 10 residues. Between the trimmed V and J ends, which lost 4 bases and 5 bases, there was a span of 5 bases. Germline lookup yields CDR1 SQVTM and CDR2 ANQGSEA. CDR3 coding DNA: TGCAGCGTTGGGGCGGAGACCCAGTACTTC. Translation: CSVGAETQYF. Looking up the rest from reference TRBV29-1 and TRBJ2-5 gives the full variable domain: SAVISQKPSRDICQRGTSLTIQCQVDSQVTMMFWYRQQPGQSLTLIATANQGSEATYESGFVIDKFPISRPNLTFSTLTVSNMSPEDSSIYLCSVGAETQYFGPGTRLLVL.

The chain joins TRBV9 to TRBJ1-3; D call uncertain. The ends were cut back, 3 bases at V and 0 bases at J, with 7 bases in the middle. The germline CDR1 and CDR2 sequences are SGDLS and YYNGEE. The CDR3 is 14 residues long. Here the CDR3 DNA reads TGTGCCAGCAGCGAAGTGAGCTCTGGAAACACCATATATTTT. Its protein product is CASSEVSSGNTIYF. Filled out from reference TRBV9 and TRBJ1-3, the complete variable domain reads DSGVTQTPKHLITATGQRVTLRCSPRSGDLSVYWYQQSLDQGLQFLIQYYNGEERAKGNILERFSAQQFPDLHSELNLSSLELGDSALYFCASSEVSSGNTIYFGEGSWLTVV.

This clonotype was seen only a few times. The V and J genes are TRBV20-1 and TRBJ1-4; D perhaps matches TRBD1 (5 bases). The CDR3 spans 13 residues. V was clipped by 5 bases and J by 1 base, with 8 bases between them. The germline V gene has CDR1 DFQATT and CDR2 SNEGSKA (reference sequence). This chain's CDR3 is CSAPGITNEKLFF. DNA for the CDR3: TGCAGTGCTCCAGGGATAACTAATGAAAAACTGTTTTTT.

CDR3 bases: TGCGCCAGCAGCCAAACTAGCGGTAGACCAGATACGCAGTATTTT. As protein: CASSQTSGRPDTQYF. V gene TRBV5-1 combines with J gene TRBJ2-3; 8 positions match TRBD2. CDR1 and CDR2 (germline): SGHRS, YFSETQ. With V trimmed by 4 bases and J by 4 bases, 8 bases remained unmatched. The CDR3 spans 15 residues.

This clonotype was seen a few times. The chain has TRBV25-1 and TRBJ1-5; D is uncertain. There are 11 residues in the CDR3. The V gene lost 6 bases and the J gene lost 8 bases, with 8 bases spanning the gap. The germline CDR1 and CDR2 sequences are MGHDK and SYGVNS. CDR3 protein: CASSVTKPQHF. DNA of the CDR3: TGTGCCAGCAGCGTGACGAAGCCCCAGCATTTT.

The chain couples TRBV7-6 to TRBJ2-1; 9 bases map to TRBD1. This CDR3 has 15 residues. The trim removed 4 bases at V and 8 bases at J, leaving 9 bases unmatched. The V gene's germline CDR1 is SGHVS and CDR2 FNYEAQ. The CDR3 region has the DNA TGTGCCAGCAGCTGGGGACAGGGTTTTAGAGATGAGCAGTTCTTC. Translation gives CASSWGQGFRDEQFF. Using reference TRBV7-6 and TRBJ2-1 for the parts outside the CDR3, the full variable domain is GAGVSQSPRYKVTKRGQDVALRCDPISGHVSLYWYRQALGQGPEFLTYFNYEAQQDKSGLPNDRFSAERPEGSISTLTIQRTEQRDSAMYRCASSWGQGFRDEQFFGPGTRLTVL.